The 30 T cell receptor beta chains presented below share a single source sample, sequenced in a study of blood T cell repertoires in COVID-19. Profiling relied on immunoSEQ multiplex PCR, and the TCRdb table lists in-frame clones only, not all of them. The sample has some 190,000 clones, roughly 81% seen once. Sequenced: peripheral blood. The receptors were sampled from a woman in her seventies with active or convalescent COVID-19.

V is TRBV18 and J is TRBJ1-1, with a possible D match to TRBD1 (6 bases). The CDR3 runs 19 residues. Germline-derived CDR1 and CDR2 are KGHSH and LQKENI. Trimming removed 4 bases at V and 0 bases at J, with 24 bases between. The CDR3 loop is CASSRNNRGGHEVNTEAFF. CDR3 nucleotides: TGTGCCAGCTCACGGAACAATCGCGGGGGGCATGAGGTGAACACTGAAGCTTTCTTT.

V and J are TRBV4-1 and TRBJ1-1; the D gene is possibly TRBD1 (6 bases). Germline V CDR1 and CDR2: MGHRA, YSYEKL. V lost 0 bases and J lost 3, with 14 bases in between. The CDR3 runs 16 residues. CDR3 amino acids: CASSQEWGRMDTEAFF. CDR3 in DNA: TGCGCCAGCAGCCAAGAATGGGGGCGCATGGACACTGAAGCTTTCTTT.

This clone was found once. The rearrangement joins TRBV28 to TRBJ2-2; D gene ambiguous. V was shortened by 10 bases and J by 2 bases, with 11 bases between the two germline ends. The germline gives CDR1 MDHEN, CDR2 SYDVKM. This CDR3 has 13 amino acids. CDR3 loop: CATPATNTGELFF. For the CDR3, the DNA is TGTGCCACACCTGCTACCAACACCGGGGAGCTGTTTTTT.

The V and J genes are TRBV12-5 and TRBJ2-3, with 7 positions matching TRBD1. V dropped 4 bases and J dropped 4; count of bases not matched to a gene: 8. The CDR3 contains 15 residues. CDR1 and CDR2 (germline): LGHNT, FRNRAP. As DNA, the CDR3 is TGTGCTAGTGGTTCGGGACAGACCTTTTCAGATACGCAGTATTTT. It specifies CASGSGQTFSDTQYF.

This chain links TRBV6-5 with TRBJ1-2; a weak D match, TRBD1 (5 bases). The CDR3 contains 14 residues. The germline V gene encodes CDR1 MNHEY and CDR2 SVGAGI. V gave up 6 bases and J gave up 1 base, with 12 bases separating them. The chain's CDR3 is CASSLRGGNYGYTF. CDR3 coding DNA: TGTGCCAGCAGCTTACGGGGGGGTAACTATGGCTACACCTTC.

Here the CDR3 DNA reads TGTGCCAGCAGCTTGGGCGGGAGTCGTATAGATGAGCAGTTCTTC. Translated: CASSLGGSRIDEQFF. The chain employs TRBV5-5 and TRBJ2-1, with 7 bases that match TRBD2. Germline V gene lookup returns CDR1 SGHKS and CDR2 YYEKEE (reference sequence). This CDR3 contains 15 residues. The trim removed 0 bases at V and 8 bases at J, leaving 8 bases unmatched. Complete variable domain (other parts from reference TRBV5-5 and TRBJ2-1): DAGVTQSPTHLIKTRGQQVTLRCSPISGHKSVSWYQQVLGQGPQFIFQYYEKEERGRGNFPDRFSARQFPNYSSELNVNALLLGDSALYLCASSLGGSRIDEQFFGPGTRLTVL.

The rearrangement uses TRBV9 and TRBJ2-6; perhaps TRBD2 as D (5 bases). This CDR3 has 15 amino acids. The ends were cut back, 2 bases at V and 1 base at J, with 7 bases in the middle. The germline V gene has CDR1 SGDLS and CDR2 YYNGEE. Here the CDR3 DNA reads TGTGCCAGCAGCGTCGGGGTTTCTGGGGCCAACGTCCTGACTTTC. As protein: CASSVGVSGANVLTF.

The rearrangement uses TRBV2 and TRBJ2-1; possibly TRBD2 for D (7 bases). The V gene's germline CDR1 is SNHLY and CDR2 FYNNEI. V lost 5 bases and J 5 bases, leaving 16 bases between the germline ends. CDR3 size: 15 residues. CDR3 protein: CASSTTRGGHNEQFF. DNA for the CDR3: TGTGCCAGCAGTACGACAAGGGGGGGACACAATGAGCAGTTCTTC.

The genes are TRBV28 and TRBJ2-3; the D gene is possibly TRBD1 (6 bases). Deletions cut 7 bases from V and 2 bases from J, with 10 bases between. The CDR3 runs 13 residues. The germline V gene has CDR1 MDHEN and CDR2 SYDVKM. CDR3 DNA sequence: TGTGCCAGCATGACAGGAAACACAGATACGCAGTATTTT. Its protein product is CASMTGNTDTQYF.

CDR3 in DNA: TGTGCCACCCGAGACCCGGGAGGGCCGCACACCGGGGAGCTGTTTTTT. Translation: CATRDPGGPHTGELFF. This rearrangement joins TRBV19 to TRBJ2-2, with 8 bases matching TRBD2. Germline-derived CDR1 and CDR2 are LNHDA and SQIVND (reference sequence). J gave up 3 bases and V 10 bases, and 13 bases lay outside the gene matches. The CDR3 totals 16 residues.

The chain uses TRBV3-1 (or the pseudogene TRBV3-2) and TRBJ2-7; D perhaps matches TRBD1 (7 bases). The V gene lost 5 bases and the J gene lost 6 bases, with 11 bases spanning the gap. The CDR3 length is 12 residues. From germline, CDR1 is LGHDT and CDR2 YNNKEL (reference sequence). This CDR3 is CASSSQGGEQYF. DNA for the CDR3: TGTGCCAGCAGCTCTCAGGGGGGCGAGCAGTACTTC.

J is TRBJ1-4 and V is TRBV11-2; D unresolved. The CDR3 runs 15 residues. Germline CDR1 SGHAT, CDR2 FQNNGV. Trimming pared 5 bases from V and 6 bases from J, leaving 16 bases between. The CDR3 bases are TGTGCCAGCAGCCCCCGTGGGCCTCGTCATGAAAAACTGTTTTTT. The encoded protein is CASSPRGPRHEKLFF.

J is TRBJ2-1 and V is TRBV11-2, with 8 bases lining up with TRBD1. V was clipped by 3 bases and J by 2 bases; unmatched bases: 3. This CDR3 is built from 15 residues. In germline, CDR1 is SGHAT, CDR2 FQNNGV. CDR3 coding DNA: TGTGCCAGCAGCTTCGACAGGGGCGCCTACAATGAGCAGTTCTTC. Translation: CASSFDRGAYNEQFF.

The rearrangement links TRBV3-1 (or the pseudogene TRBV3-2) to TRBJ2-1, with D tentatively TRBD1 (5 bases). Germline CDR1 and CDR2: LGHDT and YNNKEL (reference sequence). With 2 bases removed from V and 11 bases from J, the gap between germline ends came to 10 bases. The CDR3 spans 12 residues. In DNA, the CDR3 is TGTGCCAGCAGCCAAAAAGGGGCAAAGCAGTTCTTC. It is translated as CASSQKGAKQFF.

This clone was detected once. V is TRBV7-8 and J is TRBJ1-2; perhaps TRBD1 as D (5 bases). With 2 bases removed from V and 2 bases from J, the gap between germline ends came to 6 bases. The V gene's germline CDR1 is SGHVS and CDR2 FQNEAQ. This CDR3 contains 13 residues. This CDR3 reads CASSLQGNYGYTF. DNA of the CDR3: TGTGCCAGCAGCTTACAGGGAAACTATGGCTACACCTTC.

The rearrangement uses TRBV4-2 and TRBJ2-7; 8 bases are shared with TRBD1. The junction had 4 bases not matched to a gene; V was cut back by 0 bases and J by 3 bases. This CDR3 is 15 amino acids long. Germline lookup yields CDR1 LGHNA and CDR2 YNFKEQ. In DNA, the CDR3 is TGTGCCAGCAGCCAAGATCTTACAGGGGGCTACGAGCAGTACTTC. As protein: CASSQDLTGGYEQYF.

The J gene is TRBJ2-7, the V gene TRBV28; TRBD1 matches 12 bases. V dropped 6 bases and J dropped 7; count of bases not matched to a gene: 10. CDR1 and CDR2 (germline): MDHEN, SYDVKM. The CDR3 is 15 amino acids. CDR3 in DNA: TGTGCCAGCAGCCTTGGGGGACAGGGGGCAAGGGAGCAGTACTTC. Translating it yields CASSLGGQGAREQYF.

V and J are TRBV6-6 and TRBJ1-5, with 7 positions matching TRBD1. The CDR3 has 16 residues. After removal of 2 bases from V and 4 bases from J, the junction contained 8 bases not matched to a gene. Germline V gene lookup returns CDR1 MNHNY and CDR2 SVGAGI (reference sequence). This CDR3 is CASSYHIGTANQPQHF. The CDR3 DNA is TGTGCCAGCAGTTACCACATCGGGACAGCTAATCAGCCCCAGCATTTT.

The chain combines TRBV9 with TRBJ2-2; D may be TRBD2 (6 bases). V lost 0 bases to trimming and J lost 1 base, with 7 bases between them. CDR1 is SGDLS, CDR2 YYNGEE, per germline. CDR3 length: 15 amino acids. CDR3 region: CASSVEEGNTGELFF. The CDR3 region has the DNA TGTGCCAGCAGCGTAGAGGAGGGGAACACCGGGGAGCTGTTTTTT.

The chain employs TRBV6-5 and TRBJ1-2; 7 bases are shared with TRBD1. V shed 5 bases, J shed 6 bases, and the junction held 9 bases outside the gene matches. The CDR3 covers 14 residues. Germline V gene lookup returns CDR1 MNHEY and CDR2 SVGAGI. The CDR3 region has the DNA TGTGCCAGCAGTAGCCGGACAGGTATTCATGGCTACACCTTC. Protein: CASSSRTGIHGYTF.

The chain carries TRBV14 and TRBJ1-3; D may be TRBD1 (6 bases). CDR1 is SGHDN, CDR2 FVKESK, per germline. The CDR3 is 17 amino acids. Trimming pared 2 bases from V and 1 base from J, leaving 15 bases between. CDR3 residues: CASSQPSGGGSGNTIYF. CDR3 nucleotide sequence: TGTGCCAGCAGCCAACCCTCGGGAGGGGGTTCTGGAAACACCATATATTTT. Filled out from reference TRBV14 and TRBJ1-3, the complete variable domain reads EAGVTQFPSHSVIEKGQTVTLRCDPISGHDNLYWYRRVMGKEIKFLLHFVKESKQDESGMPNNRFLAERTGGTYSTLKVQPAELEDSGVYFCASSQPSGGGSGNTIYFGEGSWLTVV.

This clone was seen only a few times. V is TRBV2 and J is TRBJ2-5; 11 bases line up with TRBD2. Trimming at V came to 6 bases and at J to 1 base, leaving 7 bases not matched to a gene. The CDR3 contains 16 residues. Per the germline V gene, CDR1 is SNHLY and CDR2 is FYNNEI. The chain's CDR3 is CASSGPGLAGQETQYF. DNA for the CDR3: TGTGCCAGCAGCGGACCAGGACTAGCGGGCCAAGAGACCCAGTACTTC.

The CDR3 bases are TGTGCCAGCAGTTTAGGCGGGAGCTCTGGAAACACCATATATTTT. Translated: CASSLGGSSGNTIYF. This rearrangement joins TRBV28 to TRBJ1-3, with D uncertain. CDR3 length: 15 residues. Germline V lookup: CDR1 MDHEN, CDR2 SYDVKM. Trimming left V 2 bases short and J 0 bases short, with 8 bases between.

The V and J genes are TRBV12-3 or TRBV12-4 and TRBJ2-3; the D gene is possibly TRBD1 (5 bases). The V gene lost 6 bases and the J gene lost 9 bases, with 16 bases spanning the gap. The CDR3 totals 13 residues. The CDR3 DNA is TGTGCCAGCAGCCAAAAAGGGGTTGCCACGCAGTATTTT. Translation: CASSQKGVATQYF.

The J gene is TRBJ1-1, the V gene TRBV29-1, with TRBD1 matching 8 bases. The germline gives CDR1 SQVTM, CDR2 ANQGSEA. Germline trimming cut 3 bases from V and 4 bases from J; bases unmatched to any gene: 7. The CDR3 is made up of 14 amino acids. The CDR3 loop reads CSVDLTGEITEAFF. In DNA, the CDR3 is TGCAGCGTTGACCTGACAGGGGAAATCACTGAAGCTTTCTTT. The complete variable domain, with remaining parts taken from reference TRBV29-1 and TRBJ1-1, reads SAVISQKPSRDICQRGTSLTIQCQVDSQVTMMFWYRQQPGQSLTLIATANQGSEATYESGFVIDKFPISRPNLTFSTLTVSNMSPEDSSIYLCSVDLTGEITEAFFGQGTRLTVV.

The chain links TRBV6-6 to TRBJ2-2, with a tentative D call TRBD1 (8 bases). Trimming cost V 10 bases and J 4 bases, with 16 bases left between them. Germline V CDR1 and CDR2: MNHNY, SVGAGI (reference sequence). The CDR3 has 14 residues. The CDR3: CATAGDRITGELFF. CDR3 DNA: TGTGCCACCGCGGGGGACAGGATCACCGGGGAGCTGTTTTTT.

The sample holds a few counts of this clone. The DNA for the CDR3 is TGTGCCAGCAACAGGGAAGGTAGCAATCAGCCCCAGCATTTT. Translating it yields CASNREGSNQPQHF. The chain carries TRBV2 and TRBJ1-5; tentatively, D is TRBD1 (6 bases). V was trimmed by 7 bases and J by 0 bases, leaving 10 bases between them. The length of the CDR3 is 14 residues. Germline V CDR1 and CDR2: SNHLY, FYNNEI.

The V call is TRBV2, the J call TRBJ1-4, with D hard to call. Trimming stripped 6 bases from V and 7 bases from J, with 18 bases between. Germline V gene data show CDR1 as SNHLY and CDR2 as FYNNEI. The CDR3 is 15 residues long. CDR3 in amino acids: CASRRQFYQGEKLFF. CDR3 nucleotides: TGTGCCAGCAGACGACAATTTTACCAAGGTGAAAAACTGTTTTTT.

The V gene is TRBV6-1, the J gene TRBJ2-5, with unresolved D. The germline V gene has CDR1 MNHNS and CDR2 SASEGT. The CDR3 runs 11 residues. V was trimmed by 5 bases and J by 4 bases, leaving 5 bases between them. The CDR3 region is CASSSGETQYF. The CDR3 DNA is TGTGCCAGCAGTTCAGGAGAGACCCAGTACTTC.

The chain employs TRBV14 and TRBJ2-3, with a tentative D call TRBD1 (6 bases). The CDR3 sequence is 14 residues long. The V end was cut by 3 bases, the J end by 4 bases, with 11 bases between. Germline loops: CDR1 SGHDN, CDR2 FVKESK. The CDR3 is CASSHWTVPDTQYF. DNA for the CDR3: TGTGCCAGCAGCCATTGGACAGTGCCAGATACGCAGTATTTT.